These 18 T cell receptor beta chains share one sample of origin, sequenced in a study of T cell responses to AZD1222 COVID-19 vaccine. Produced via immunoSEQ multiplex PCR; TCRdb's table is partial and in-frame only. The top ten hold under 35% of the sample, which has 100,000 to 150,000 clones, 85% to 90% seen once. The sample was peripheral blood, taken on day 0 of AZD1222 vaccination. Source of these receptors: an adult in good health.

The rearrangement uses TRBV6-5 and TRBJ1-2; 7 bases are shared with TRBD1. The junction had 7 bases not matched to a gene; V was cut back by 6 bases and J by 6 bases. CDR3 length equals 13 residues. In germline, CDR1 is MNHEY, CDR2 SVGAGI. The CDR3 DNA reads TGTGCCAGCAGACGCACAGGGGCGAATGGCTACACCTTC. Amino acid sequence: CASRRTGANGYTF.

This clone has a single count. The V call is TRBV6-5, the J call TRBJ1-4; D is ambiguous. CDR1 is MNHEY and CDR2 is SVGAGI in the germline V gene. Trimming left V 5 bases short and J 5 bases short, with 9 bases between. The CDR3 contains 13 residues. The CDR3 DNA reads TGTGCCAGCAGTCTGAAACTAAATGAAAAACTGTTTTTT. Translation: CASSLKLNEKLFF.

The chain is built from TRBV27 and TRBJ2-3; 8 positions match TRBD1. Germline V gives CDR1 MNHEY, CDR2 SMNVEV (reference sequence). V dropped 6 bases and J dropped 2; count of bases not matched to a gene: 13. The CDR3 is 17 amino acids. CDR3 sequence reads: CASSSFGWQGATDTQYF. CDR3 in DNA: TGTGCCAGCAGCAGTTTTGGGTGGCAGGGGGCCACAGATACGCAGTATTTT.

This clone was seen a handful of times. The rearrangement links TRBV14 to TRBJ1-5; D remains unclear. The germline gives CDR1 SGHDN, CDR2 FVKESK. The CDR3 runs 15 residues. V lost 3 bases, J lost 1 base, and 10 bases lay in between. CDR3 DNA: TGTGCCAGCAGCCAGGGAGAGGGAAGCAATCAGCCCCAGCATTTT. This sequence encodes CASSQGEGSNQPQHF.

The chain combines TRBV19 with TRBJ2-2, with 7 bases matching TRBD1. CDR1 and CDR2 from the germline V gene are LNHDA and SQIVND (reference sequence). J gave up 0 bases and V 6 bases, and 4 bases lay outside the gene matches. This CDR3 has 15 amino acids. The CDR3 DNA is TGTGCCAGTAGCCACAGGGGCACGAACACCGGGGAGCTGTTTTTT. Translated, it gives CASSHRGTNTGELFF.

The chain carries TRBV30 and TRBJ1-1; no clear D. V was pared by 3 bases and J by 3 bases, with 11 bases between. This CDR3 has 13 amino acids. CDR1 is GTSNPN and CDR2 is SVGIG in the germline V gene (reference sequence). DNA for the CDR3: TGTGCCTGGAGGGGAAGTGCCGACACTGAAGCTTTCTTT. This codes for CAWRGSADTEAFF.

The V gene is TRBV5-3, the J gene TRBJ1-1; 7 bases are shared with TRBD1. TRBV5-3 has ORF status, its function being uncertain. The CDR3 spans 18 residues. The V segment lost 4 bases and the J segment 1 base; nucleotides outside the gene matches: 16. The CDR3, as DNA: TGTGCCAGAAGCCAACGTCCAGACAGGGAGACCAAGAACACTGAAGCTTTCTTT. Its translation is CARSQRPDRETKNTEAFF.

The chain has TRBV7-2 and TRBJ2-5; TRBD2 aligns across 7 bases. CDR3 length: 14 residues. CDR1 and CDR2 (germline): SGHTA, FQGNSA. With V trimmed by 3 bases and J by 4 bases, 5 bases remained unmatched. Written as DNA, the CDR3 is TGTGCCAGCAGCTTTCAGCGGGGCTTAGAGACCCAGTACTTC. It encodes CASSFQRGLETQYF.

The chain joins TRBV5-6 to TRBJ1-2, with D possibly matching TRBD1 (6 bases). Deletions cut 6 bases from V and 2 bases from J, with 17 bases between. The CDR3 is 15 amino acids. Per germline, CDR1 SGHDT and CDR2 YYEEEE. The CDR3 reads CASTPRGQLNYGYTF. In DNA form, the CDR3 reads TGTGCCAGCACCCCGAGGGGACAATTAAACTATGGCTACACCTTC.

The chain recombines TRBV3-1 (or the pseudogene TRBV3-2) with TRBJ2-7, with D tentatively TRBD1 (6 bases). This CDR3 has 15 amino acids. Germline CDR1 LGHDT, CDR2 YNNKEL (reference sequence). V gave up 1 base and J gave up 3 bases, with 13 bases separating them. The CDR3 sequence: CASSQGQVSIYEQYF. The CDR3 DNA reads TGTGCCAGCAGCCAAGGACAGGTAAGTATCTACGAGCAGTACTTC.

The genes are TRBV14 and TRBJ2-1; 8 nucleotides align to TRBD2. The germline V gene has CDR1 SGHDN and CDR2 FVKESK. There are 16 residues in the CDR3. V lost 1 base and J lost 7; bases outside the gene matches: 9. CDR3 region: CASSQGAGRAGNEQFF. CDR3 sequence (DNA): TGTGCCAGCAGCCAAGGGGCCGGGAGGGCCGGGAATGAGCAGTTCTTC.

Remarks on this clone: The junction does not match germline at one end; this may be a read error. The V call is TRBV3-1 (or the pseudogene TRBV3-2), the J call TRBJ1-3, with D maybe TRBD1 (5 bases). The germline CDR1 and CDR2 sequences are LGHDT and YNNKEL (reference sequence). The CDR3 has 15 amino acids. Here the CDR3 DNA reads TGTGCCAGCACCCAAATCTGGGGGAGTGGAAACACCATATATTTT. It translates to CASTQIWGSGNTIYF.

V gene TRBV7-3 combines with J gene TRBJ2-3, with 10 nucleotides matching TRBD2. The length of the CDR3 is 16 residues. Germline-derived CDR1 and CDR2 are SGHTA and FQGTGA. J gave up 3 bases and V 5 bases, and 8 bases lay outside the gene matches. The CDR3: CASSPGASGGTDTQYF. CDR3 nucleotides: TGTGCCAGCAGCCCGGGGGCTAGCGGGGGAACAGATACGCAGTATTTT. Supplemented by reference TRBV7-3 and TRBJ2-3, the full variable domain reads GAGVSQTPSNKVTEKGKYVELRCDPISGHTALYWYRQSLGQGPEFLIYFQGTGAADDSGLPNDRFFAVRPEGSVSTLKIQRTERGDSAVYLCASSPGASGGTDTQYFGPGTRLTVL.

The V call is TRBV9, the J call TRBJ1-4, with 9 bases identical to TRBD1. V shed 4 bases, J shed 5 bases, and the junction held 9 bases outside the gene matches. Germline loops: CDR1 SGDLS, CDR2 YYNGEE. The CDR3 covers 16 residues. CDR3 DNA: TGTGCCAGCAGCACTCACCGGACAGGGGAAAATGAAAAACTGTTTTTT. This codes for CASSTHRTGENEKLFF.

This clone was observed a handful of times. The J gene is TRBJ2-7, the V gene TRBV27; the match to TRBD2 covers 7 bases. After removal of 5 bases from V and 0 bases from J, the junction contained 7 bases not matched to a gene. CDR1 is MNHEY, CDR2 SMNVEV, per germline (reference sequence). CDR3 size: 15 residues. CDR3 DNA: TGTGCCAGCAGTAGCGGGGCAGTCACCTCCTACGAGCAGTACTTC. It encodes CASSSGAVTSYEQYF.

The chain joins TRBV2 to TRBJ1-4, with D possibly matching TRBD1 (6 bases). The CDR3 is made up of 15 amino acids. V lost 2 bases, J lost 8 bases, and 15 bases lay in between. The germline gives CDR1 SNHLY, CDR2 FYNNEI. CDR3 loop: CASSERPVRGEKLFF. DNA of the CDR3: TGTGCCAGCAGTGAACGGCCTGTGAGGGGGGAAAAACTGTTTTTT.

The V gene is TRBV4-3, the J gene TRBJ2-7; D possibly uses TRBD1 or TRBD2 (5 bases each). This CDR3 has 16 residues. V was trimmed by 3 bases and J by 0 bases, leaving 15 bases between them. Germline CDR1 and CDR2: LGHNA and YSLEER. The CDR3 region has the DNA TGCGCCAGCAGCCAGGCCAGCGTTGGGGGCTCCTACGAGCAGTACTTC. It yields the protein CASSQASVGGSYEQYF.

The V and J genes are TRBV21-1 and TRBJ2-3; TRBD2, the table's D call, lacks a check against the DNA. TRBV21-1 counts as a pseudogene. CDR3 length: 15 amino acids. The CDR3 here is CASSNSGRGTDTQYF. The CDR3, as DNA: TGTGCCAGCAGCAATAGCGGGAGAGGGACAGATACGCAGTATTTT.